The 27 T cell receptor beta chains given below trace back to one sample, sequenced in a study of OX40 agonist ivuxolimab in advanced cancers. Library preparation was by the immunoSEQ multiplex PCR assay. TCRdb took this table from immuneACCESS and kept in-frame rearrangements with V and J called. Such tables lack part of the clones; where checked against another copy, unresolved V genes explain under half of the gap, and the rest is unexplained. The sample records approximately 68,000 clones, approximately 82% of which are singletons. The top ten clonotypes cover 6% to 8% of the sample. The sample in question was CD4+ or CD8+ T cells sorted from blood, obtained in a trial of the OX40 agonist ivuxolimab. The receptor set was obtained from an adult with an advanced solid tumor such as melanoma, head and neck, liver or kidney cancer.

V is TRBV5-1 and J is TRBJ2-3; the match to TRBD1 covers 8 bases. Germline V lookup: CDR1 SGHRS, CDR2 YFSETQ. The CDR3 spans 14 residues. Germline trimming cut 7 bases from V and 2 bases from J; bases unmatched to any gene: 6. The CDR3 sequence is CASSQGAFTDTQYF. DNA of the CDR3: TGCGCCAGCTCCCAGGGGGCTTTCACAGATACGCAGTATTTT. Drawing the rest from reference TRBV5-1 and TRBJ2-3, the complete variable domain is KAGVTQTPRYLIKTRGQQVTLSCSPISGHRSVSWYQQTPGQGLQFLFEYFSETQRNKGNFPGRFSGRQFSNSRSEMNVSTLELGDSALYLCASSQGAFTDTQYFGPGTRLTVL.

This sequence joins TRBV7-9 and TRBJ2-1; 7 bases match TRBD2. CDR1 and CDR2 from the germline V gene are SEHNR and FQNEAQ (reference sequence). The CDR3 sequence is 12 residues long. In DNA form, the CDR3 reads TGTGCTTGGGAGGGCCTCAACAATGAGCAGTTCTTC. Translating it yields CAWEGLNNEQFF.

The chain links TRBV7-6 to TRBJ1-4; D unresolved. The V end was cut by 6 bases, the J end by 5 bases, with 16 bases between. The CDR3 length is 15 residues. Germline CDR1 and CDR2: SGHVS and FNYEAQ. CDR3 DNA: TGTGCCAGCAGTCTGGGTTGGGGTTCCAATGAAAAACTGTTTTTT. Translated: CASSLGWGSNEKLFF. Drawing the rest from reference TRBV7-6 and TRBJ1-4, the complete variable domain is GAGVSQSPRYKVTKRGQDVALRCDPISGHVSLYWYRQALGQGPEFLTYFNYEAQQDKSGLPNDRFSAERPEGSISTLTIQRTEQRDSAMYRCASSLGWGSNEKLFFGSGTQLSVL.

The chain recombines TRBV7-2 with TRBJ1-1; perhaps TRBD1 as D (6 bases). Between the trimmed V and J ends, which lost 4 bases and 2 bases, there was a span of 8 bases. The length of the CDR3 is 13 residues. CDR1 SGHTA and CDR2 FQGNSA come from the germline V gene. DNA for the CDR3: TGTGCCAGCAGCTCACAGGGAAACACTGAAGCTTTCTTT. This codes for CASSSQGNTEAFF.

The chain links TRBV6-4 to TRBJ2-5, with 7 bases lining up with TRBD2. Germline CDR1 MRHNA, CDR2 SNTAGT. J gave up 1 base and V 6 bases, and 2 bases lay outside the gene matches. CDR3 length: 13 residues. The CDR3 DNA follows: TGTGCCAGCAGCCGGACTAGCCAAGAGACCCAGTACTTC. Translation gives CASSRTSQETQYF.

This chain uses TRBV29-1 with TRBJ2-3; TRBD2 aligns across 8 bases. The CDR3 is 13 residues long. In germline, CDR1 is SQVTM, CDR2 ANQGSEA. V trimming: 7 bases; J trimming: 7 bases; junction bases outside the gene matches: 10. The CDR3 nucleotides read TGCAGCGCAGCGGAGACTAGCGCCTATACGCAGTATTTT. It encodes CSAAETSAYTQYF.

V gene TRBV28 combines with J gene TRBJ2-7, with 8 bases lining up with TRBD1. Germline V gene lookup returns CDR1 MDHEN and CDR2 SYDVKM. This CDR3 region has 16 residues. With 3 bases clipped from V and 0 bases from J, the junction kept 7 bases outside the gene matches. CDR3 residues: CASSFLRTGSSYEQYV. CDR3 bases: TGTGCCAGCAGTTTCCTTCGGACAGGGAGCTCCTACGAGCAGTACGTC.

This sequence joins TRBV5-1 and TRBJ1-1, with 12 bases fitting TRBD1. Germline-derived CDR1 and CDR2 are SGHRS and YFSETQ. V gave up 2 bases and J gave up 7 bases; unmatched junction bases: 6. This CDR3 has 15 amino acids. As DNA, the CDR3 is TGCGCCAGCAGCTTCGGGACAGGGGGCCTTTATGAAGCTTTCTTT. Translating gives CASSFGTGGLYEAFF.

The V call is TRBV6-6, the J call TRBJ2-7, with 8 bases that match TRBD2. Losses at the gene ends were 6 bases for V and 2 bases for J; bases not matched to a gene: 6. The CDR3 is 14 amino acids. Germline V gene lookup returns CDR1 MNHNY and CDR2 SVGAGI (reference sequence). As DNA, the CDR3 is TGTGCCAGCAGCGACACGGGAGGGGCCTACGAGCAGTACGTC. This codes for CASSDTGGAYEQYV.

This sequence joins TRBV2 and TRBJ2-2; 10 nucleotides match TRBD1. The V segment lost 6 bases and the J segment 7 bases; nucleotides outside the gene matches: 8. The V gene's germline CDR1 is SNHLY and CDR2 FYNNEI. This CDR3 contains 15 residues. CDR3 DNA: TGTGCCAGCAGCGCAAGAGGACAGGGGGTCGGGGAGCTGTTTTTT. Amino acids: CASSARGQGVGELFF.

The chain links TRBV7-9 to TRBJ2-5; TRBD1 might be the D (6 bases). Trimming cost V 5 bases and J 5 bases, with 18 bases left between them. CDR3 size: 15 residues. Germline V gene data show CDR1 as SEHNR and CDR2 as FQNEAQ (reference sequence). The CDR3 DNA is TGTGCCAGCAGCCCTTCTCGGGACACTGAGGAGACCCAGTACTTC. Translating it yields CASSPSRDTEETQYF.

The rearrangement links TRBV4-1 to TRBJ2-3; tentative D call: TRBD1 (6 bases). The CDR3 totals 18 residues. Looked up from germline, CDR1 is MGHRA and CDR2 is YSYEKL. The V and J ends lost 4 bases and 0 bases respectively, with 20 bases between them. The CDR3 DNA reads as TGCGCCAGCAGCCTCCGGGACAAACCCGATCCTAGCACAGATACGCAGTATTTT. This translates into CASSLRDKPDPSTDTQYF.

This clone came up a few times. V and J are TRBV19 and TRBJ1-2; 7 nucleotides align to TRBD1. The V and J ends lost 3 bases and 6 bases, in that order; junction bases with no gene match: 10. Germline-derived CDR1 and CDR2 are LNHDA and SQIVND (reference sequence). There are 15 residues in the CDR3. For the CDR3, the DNA is TGTGCCAGTAGTATTAAGGCAGGGGGTGATAATGGCTACACCTTC. This gives the protein CASSIKAGGDNGYTF.

This chain joins TRBV11-2 and TRBJ2-3, with D unresolved. This CDR3 region has 13 residues. CDR1 is SGHAT, CDR2 FQNNGV, per germline. Trimming removed 0 bases from V and 5 bases from J, with 6 bases in between. The CDR3 DNA is TGTGCCAGCAGCTTAGATGTGGAAGATACGCAGTATTTT. The encoded protein is CASSLDVEDTQYF.

The genes are TRBV7-9 and TRBJ2-7, with TRBD1 matching over 8 bases. The junction had 3 bases not matched to a gene; V was cut back by 2 bases and J by 0 bases. Germline V gene lookup returns CDR1 SEHNR and CDR2 FQNEAQ (reference sequence). This CDR3 contains 15 residues. CDR3 sequence reads: CASSLRQGSSYEQYV. In nucleotides, the CDR3 is TGTGCCAGCAGCTTACGACAGGGGAGCTCCTACGAGCAGTACGTC.

CDR3 sequence: CASSIYREDQPQHF. The CDR3 nucleotides are TGTGCCAGCAGTATCTACAGGGAAGATCAGCCCCAGCATTTT. The V gene is TRBV28, the J gene TRBJ1-5, with a possible D match to TRBD1 (6 bases). The CDR3 sequence is 14 residues long. Trimming left V 5 bases short and J 5 bases short, with 13 bases between. The germline gives CDR1 MDHEN, CDR2 SYDVKM.

There are a few counts of this clone. The chain combines TRBV30 with TRBJ1-4; TRBD1 agrees at 9 bases. The germline gives CDR1 GTSNPN, CDR2 SVGIG (reference sequence). V shed 3 bases and J 8 bases; nucleotides not matched to a gene: 10. The CDR3 sequence is 15 residues long. CDR3 sequence: CAWRAIQGAGEKLFF. CDR3 nucleotide sequence: TGTGCCTGGAGAGCAATACAGGGGGCAGGGGAAAAACTGTTTTTT.

This clone occurred a few times. The chain combines TRBV19 with TRBJ1-1; 8 bases line up with TRBD1. The length of the CDR3 is 14 residues. The trim removed 5 bases at V and 4 bases at J, leaving 6 bases unmatched. Per germline, CDR1 LNHDA and CDR2 SQIVND (reference sequence). CDR3 in amino acids: CASSLDRGGTEAFF. The CDR3 DNA reads as TGTGCCAGTAGTCTCGACAGGGGCGGCACTGAAGCTTTCTTT.

The chain couples TRBV28 to TRBJ1-5; possibly TRBD1 for D (6 bases). V shed 6 bases and J shed 11 bases, with 20 bases lying between them. The CDR3 is 14 residues long. Looked up from germline, CDR1 is MDHEN and CDR2 is SYDVKM. CDR3 amino acids: CASSQGGGLRSQHF. In DNA form, the CDR3 reads TGTGCCAGCAGCCAAGGGGGAGGCTTACGGTCCCAGCATTTT. The full variable domain, its missing parts supplied by reference TRBV28 and TRBJ1-5, is DVKVTQSSRYLVKRTGEKVFLECVQDMDHENMFWYRQDPGLGLRLIYFSYDVKMKEKGDIPEGYSVSREKKERFSLILESASTNQTSMYLCASSQGGGLRSQHFGDGTRLSIL.

The chain links TRBV14 to TRBJ2-7, with D possibly being TRBD2 (6 bases). The germline V gene encodes CDR1 SGHDN and CDR2 FVKESK. The ends were cut back, 1 base at V and 5 bases at J, with 21 bases in the middle. This CDR3 contains 17 residues. Here the CDR3 reads CASSQAGIRKGGNEQYV. As DNA, the CDR3 is TGTGCCAGCAGCCAAGCAGGGATTAGGAAGGGCGGGAACGAGCAGTACGTC.

This rearrangement joins TRBV6-4 to TRBJ2-7; the D is unclear. This CDR3 has 15 amino acids. The V gene's germline CDR1 is MRHNA and CDR2 SNTAGT. The V end lost 2 bases, the J end lost 8 bases, and 19 bases lay between the germline ends. CDR3 sequence (DNA): TGTGCCAGCAGTGACACGGGCAGGCGGTTCGTAAAGCAGTACGTC. Translation: CASSDTGRRFVKQYV.

The V call is TRBV2, the J call TRBJ2-5, with D possibly matching TRBD2 (5 bases). The germline CDR1 and CDR2 sequences are SNHLY and FYNNEI. This CDR3 contains 14 residues. Trimming removed 10 bases from V and 3 bases from J, with 18 bases in between. The CDR3 here is CAITGSSREETQYF. The CDR3, as DNA: TGTGCCATCACGGGGTCTTCCCGGGAAGAGACCCAGTACTTC.

This chain joins TRBV18 and TRBJ1-2, with D perhaps matching TRBD1 (5 bases). The CDR3 is 15 residues long. The V and J ends lost 6 bases and 6 bases respectively, with 20 bases between them. The germline CDR1 and CDR2 sequences are KGHSH and LQKENI. The CDR3 coding sequence is TGTGCCAGCTCGCCATCCCTAGGGGTAATGGATGGCTACACCTTC. Protein sequence: CASSPSLGVMDGYTF.

J is TRBJ2-7 and V is TRBV7-8, with D possibly being TRBD1 (6 bases). V gave up 6 bases and J gave up 4 bases, with 13 bases separating them. This CDR3 spans 13 amino acids. Germline V CDR1 and CDR2: SGHVS, FQNEAQ. CDR3 protein: CASSPYRDYEQYV. CDR3 DNA: TGTGCCAGCAGTCCGTACAGGGATTACGAGCAGTACGTC.

The V call is TRBV19, the J call TRBJ2-7; 9 bases are a match to TRBD1. Germline V gives CDR1 LNHDA, CDR2 SQIVND (reference sequence). The CDR3 runs to 14 residues. The trim removed 4 bases at V and 5 bases at J, leaving 6 bases unmatched. The CDR3: CASSTGTGWDEQYF. The CDR3 coding sequence is TGTGCCAGTAGTACCGGGACAGGGTGGGACGAGCAGTACTTC.

The J gene is TRBJ1-1, the V gene TRBV6-5; TRBD1 is a possible D gene (5 bases). The CDR3 is made up of 13 amino acids. With 5 bases removed from V and 0 bases from J, the gap between germline ends came to 7 bases. Germline V CDR1 and CDR2: MNHEY, SVGAGI. CDR3 sequence: CASSPTVNTEAFF. The CDR3 region has the DNA TGTGCCAGCAGTCCGACAGTGAACACTGAAGCTTTCTTT.

The chain couples TRBV13 to TRBJ2-5; D might be TRBD2 (6 bases). The CDR3 has 14 amino acids. V was pared by 4 bases and J by 1 base, with 10 bases between. From germline, CDR1 is PRHDT and CDR2 FYEKMQ (reference sequence). The CDR3 nucleotides read TGTGCCAGCAGCTCAAGGGGAGGCCAAGAGACCCAGTACTTC. It translates to CASSSRGGQETQYF. The variable domain in full, with the rest retrieved from reference TRBV13 and TRBJ2-5, is AAGVIQSPRHLIKEKRETATLKCYPIPRHDTVYWYQQGPGQDPQFLISFYEKMQSDKGSIPDRFSAQQFSDYHSELNMSSLELGDSALYFCASSSRGGQETQYFGPGTRLLVL.